This T cell receptor (beta chain) was found in a study of vaccination and CD4 T cells after COVID-19. This clonotype was counted only a few times. Its antigen is not known. Germline CDR1 reads SGHNT; CDR2 reads YYREEE (reference sequence). The V and J ends lost 5 bases and 4 bases, in that order; junction bases with no gene match: 5. The CDR3 is made up of 15 amino acids. Treatment specified: approximately 10-day PBMC culture with coronavirus spike peptide pools or control peptides (ViraFEST assay). Cultured CD4+ T-cell DNA underwent Oncomine TCR Beta short-read sequencing. From the PCR reads, TCRdb called clonotypes with MiXCR, one entry per CDR3 protein. The sample holds more than 15,000 distinct CDR3 sequences, about 44% seen once.

The sample consisted of CD4+ T cells from blood, cultured in vitro, taken after SARS-CoV-2 vaccination. The chain recombines TRBV5-4 with TRBJ2-5; the match to TRBD2 covers 13 bases. The TCR sequence derives from a human donor who had recovered from COVID-19. The CDR3 spells CASRLLAGGLETQYF. Written as DNA, the CDR3 is TGTGCCAGCAGGTTACTAGCGGGGGGGTTAGAGACCCAGTACTTC. Variable domain in full (rest from reference TRBV5-4 and TRBJ2-5): ETGVTQSPTHLIKTRGQQVTLRCSSQSGHNTVSWYQQALGQGPQFIFQYYREEENGRGNFPPRFSGLQFPNYSSELNVNALELDDSALYLCASRLLAGGLETQYFGPGTRLLVL.